This T cell receptor beta chain was retrieved from a study of shared clonotypes between healthy human individuals. This CDR3 comprises 15 residues. The germline V gene has CDR1 SGHRS and CDR2 YFSETQ. V trimming: 4 bases; J trimming: 2 bases; junction bases outside the gene matches: 7. Only in-frame clones appear in the TCRdb table, and some are missing; sequencing was by immunoSEQ multiplex PCR. This table holds approximately 340,000 clones, approximately 79% found once. This TCR was sampled from a young man in good health. Material for sequencing was memory CD4+ T cells sorted from blood. Regarding subset: CD45RA-negative fraction. This rearrangement joins TRBV5-1 to TRBJ2-3; 7 bases map to TRBD1. The CDR3 reads CASSTRDSSTDTQYF. The CDR3 region has the DNA TGCGCCAGCAGCACCCGGGACAGCTCCACAGATACGCAGTATTTT. The full variable domain, completed using reference TRBV5-1 and TRBJ2-3, is KAGVTQTPRYLIKTRGQQVTLSCSPISGHRSVSWYQQTPGQGLQFLFEYFSETQRNKGNFPGRFSGRQFSNSRSEMNVSTLELGDSALYLCASSTRDSSTDTQYFGPGTRLTVL.